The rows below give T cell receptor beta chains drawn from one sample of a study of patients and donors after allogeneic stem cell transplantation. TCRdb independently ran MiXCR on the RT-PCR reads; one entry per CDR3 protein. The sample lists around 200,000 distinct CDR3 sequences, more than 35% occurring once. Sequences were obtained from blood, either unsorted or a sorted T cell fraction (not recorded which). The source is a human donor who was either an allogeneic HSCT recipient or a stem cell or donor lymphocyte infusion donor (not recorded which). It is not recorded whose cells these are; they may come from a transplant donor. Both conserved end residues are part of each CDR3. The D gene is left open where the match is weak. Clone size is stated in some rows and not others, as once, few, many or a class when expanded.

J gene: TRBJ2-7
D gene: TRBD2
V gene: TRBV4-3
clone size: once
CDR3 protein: CASSQSKTSEHLEQYF
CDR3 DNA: TGCGCCAGCAGCCAAAGTAAGACTAGCGAGCACTTGGAGCAGTACTTC

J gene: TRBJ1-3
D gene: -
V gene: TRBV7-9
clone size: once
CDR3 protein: CASSKRQSGNTIYF
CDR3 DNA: TGTGCCAGCAGCAAGAGGCAATCTGGAAACACCATATATTTT

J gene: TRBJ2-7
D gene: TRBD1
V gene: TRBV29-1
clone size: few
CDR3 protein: CSVEENRGHEQYF
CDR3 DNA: TGCAGCGTTGAAGAAAACAGGGGGCACGAGCAGTACTTC

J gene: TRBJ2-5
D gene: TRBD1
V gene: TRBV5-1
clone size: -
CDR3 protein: CASSWTGGQETQYF
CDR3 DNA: TGCGCCAGCAGCTGGACAGGGGGACAAGAGACCCAGTACTTC

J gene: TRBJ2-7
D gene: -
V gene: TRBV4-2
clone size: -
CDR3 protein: CASSQDGRGDYEQYF
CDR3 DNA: TGTGCCAGCAGCCAAGATGGGCGGGGAGACTACGAGCAGTACTTC

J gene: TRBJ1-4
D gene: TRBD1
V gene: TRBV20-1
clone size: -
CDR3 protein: CSATDRGRTNEKLFF
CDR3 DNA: TGCAGTGCGACGGACAGGGGGCGGACTAATGAAAAACTGTTTTTT

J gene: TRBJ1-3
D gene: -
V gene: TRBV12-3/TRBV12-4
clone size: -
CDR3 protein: CASGLRSGNTIYF
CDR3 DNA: TGTGCCAGCGGACTACGCTCTGGAAACACCATATATTTT

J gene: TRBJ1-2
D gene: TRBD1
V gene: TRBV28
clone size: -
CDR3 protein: CASSPPGTGNGYTF
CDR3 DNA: TGTGCCAGCAGTCCCCCCGGGACAGGGAATGGCTACACCTTC

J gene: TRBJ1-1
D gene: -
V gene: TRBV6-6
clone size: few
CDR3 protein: CASQPHWENTEAFF
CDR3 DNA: TGTGCCAGCCAACCCCATTGGGAGAACACTGAAGCTTTCTTT

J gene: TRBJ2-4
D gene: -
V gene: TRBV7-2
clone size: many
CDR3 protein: CASSLRTGLAKNIQYF
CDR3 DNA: TGTGCCAGCAGCTTAAGAACAGGGCTAGCCAAAAACATTCAGTACTTC

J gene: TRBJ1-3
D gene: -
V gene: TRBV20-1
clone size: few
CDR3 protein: CSARTLLGTIYF
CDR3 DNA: TGCAGTGCTAGAACGCTCCTCGGCACCATATATTTT

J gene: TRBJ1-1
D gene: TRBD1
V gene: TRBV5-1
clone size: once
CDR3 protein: CASKTGQGTEAFF
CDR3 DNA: TGCGCCAGCAAGACCGGACAGGGCACTGAAGCTTTCTTT

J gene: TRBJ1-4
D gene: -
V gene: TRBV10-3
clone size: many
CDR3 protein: CAISESTTNEKLFF
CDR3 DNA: TGTGCCATCAGTGAGTCGACAACTAATGAAAAACTGTTTTTT

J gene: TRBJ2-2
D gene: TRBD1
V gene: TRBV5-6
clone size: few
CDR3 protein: CASSLRQGTGELFF
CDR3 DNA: TGTGCCAGCAGCTTGAGACAGGGGACCGGGGAGCTGTTTTTT

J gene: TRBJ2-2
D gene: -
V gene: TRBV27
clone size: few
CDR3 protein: CASSLVGNRVSGELFF
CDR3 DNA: TGTGCCAGCAGTTTAGTAGGGAACCGGGTCTCCGGGGAGCTGTTTTTT

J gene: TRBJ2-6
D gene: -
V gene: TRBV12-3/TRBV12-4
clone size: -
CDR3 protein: CASSSYSTSGANVLTF
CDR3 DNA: TGTGCCAGCAGCTCCTACTCTACCTCTGGGGCCAACGTCCTGACTTTC

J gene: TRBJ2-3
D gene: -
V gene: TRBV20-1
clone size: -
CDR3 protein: CSASPQRVTDTQYF
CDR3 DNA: TGCAGTGCTAGCCCCCAGCGGGTCACAGATACGCAGTATTTT

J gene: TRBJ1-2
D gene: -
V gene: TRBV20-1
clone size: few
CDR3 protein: CSARRGRAAGGYTF
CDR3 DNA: TGCAGTGCTAGAAGAGGACGGGCGGCAGGCGGCTACACCTTC

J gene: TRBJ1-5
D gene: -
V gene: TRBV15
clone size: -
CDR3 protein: CATAKDSNQPQHF
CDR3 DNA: TGTGCCACCGCTAAGGATAGCAATCAGCCCCAGCATTTT

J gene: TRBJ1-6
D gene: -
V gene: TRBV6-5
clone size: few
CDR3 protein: CASSYSGHSNSPLHF
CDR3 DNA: TGTGCCAGCAGTTACTCGGGACACTCAAATTCACCCCTCCACTTT

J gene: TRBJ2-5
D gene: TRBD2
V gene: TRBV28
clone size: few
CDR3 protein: CASSLKRGTYQETQYF
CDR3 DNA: TGTGCCAGCAGTTTAAAGCGGGGAACGTACCAAGAGACCCAGTACTTC

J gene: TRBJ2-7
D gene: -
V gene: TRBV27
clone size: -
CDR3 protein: CASSSGPGAGEQYF
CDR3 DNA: TGTGCCAGCAGTTCCGGGCCCGGGGCGGGAGAGCAGTACTTC